The entry below gives a single T cell receptor beta chain sequence along with its context. This CDR3 comprises 16 residues. Germline CDR1 reads MNHEY; CDR2 reads SVGAGI. This specimen belongs to a study of blood T cells in healthy people across ages. It was with a sample-barcoded 5' primer and a J-beta primer mix that a second PCR of about 6 to 12 cycles was run. MiXCR, run by TCRdb on the 5' RACE reads, gives a single entry per CDR3 protein. The data show fewer than 1.5 million distinct CDR3 sequences, with 35% to 45% seen just once and 7.9% held by the top ten. Sample: blood. The chain uses TRBV6-5 and TRBJ2-4, with D possibly matching TRBD1 (7 bases). The J call may be incorrect, as the DNA end agrees better with TRBJ2-5. The TCR comes from a woman between 18 and 29 years old in good health. Here the CDR3 reads CASSSSLYRGGETQYF. The CDR3 bases are TGTGCCAGCAGTTCCTCGCTCTACAGGGGAGGAGAGACCCAGTACTTC.